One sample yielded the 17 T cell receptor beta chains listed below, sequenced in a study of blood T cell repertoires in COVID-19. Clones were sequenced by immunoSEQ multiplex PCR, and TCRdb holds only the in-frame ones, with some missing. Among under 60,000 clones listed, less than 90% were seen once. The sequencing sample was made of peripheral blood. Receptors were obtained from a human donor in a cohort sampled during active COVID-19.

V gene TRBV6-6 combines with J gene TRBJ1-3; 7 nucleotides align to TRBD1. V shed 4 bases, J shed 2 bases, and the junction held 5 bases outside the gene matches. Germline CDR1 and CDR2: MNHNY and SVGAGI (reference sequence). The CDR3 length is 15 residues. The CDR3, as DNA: TGTGCCAGCAGTTTTGGACAGGCCGCTGGAAACACCATATATTTT. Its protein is CASSFGQAAGNTIYF.

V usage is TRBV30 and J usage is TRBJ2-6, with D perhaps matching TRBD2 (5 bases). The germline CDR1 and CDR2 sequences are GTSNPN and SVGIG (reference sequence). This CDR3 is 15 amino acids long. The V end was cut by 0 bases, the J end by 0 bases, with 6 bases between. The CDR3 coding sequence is TGTGCCTGGAGTGTACTAGGCTCTGGGGCCAACGTCCTGACTTTC. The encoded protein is CAWSVLGSGANVLTF.

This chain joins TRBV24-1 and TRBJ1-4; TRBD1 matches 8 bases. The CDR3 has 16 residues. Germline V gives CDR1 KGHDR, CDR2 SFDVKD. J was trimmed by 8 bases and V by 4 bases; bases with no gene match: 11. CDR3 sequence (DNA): TGTGCCACCAGTGACCCTGGACAGGGCAGTAGGGAAAAACTGTTTTTT. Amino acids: CATSDPGQGSREKLFF.

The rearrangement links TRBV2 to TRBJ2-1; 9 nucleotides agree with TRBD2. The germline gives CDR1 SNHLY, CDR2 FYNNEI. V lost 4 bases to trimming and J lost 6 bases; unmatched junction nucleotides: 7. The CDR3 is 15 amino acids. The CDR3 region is CASSGFSGRANEQFF. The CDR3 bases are TGTGCCAGCAGTGGGTTTAGCGGGAGAGCCAATGAGCAGTTCTTC.

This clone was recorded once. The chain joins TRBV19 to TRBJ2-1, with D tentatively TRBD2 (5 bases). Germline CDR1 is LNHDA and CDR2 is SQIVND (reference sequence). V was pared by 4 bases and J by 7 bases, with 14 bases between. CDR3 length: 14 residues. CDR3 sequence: CASSNRGYVNEQFF. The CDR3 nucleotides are TGTGCCAGTAGTAATCGGGGTTACGTGAATGAGCAGTTCTTC.

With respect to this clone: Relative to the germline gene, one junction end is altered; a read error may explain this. The CDR3 nucleotides read TGTGCCAGCAGAGAAGGGAGGTCGAGCGGAGAGACCCAGTACTTC. This gives the protein CASREGRSSGETQYF. The chain has TRBV2 and TRBJ2-5, with D possibly being TRBD2 (6 bases). CDR1 SNHLY and CDR2 FYNNEI come from the germline V gene. This CDR3 comprises 15 residues.

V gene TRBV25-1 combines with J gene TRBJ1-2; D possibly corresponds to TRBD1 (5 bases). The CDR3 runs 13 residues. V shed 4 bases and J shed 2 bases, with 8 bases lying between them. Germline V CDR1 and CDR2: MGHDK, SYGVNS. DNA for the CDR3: TGTGCCAGCAGTGCCGCAGGGAACTATGGCTACACCTTC. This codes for CASSAAGNYGYTF.

CDR3 region: CAIREREGLHEQFF. Here the CDR3 DNA reads TGTGCCATCAGAGAGCGGGAGGGCCTTCATGAGCAGTTCTTC. V usage is TRBV10-3 and J usage is TRBJ2-1; 10 bases are shared with TRBD2. Germline assignment: CDR1 ENHRY and CDR2 SYGVKD. This CDR3 spans 14 amino acids. V lost 6 bases, J lost 8 bases, and 7 bases stayed unmatched.

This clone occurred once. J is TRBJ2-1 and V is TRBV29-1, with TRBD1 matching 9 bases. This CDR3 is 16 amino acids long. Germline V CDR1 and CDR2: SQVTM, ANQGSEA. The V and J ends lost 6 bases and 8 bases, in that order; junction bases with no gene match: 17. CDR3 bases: TGCAGCGTGGAAAGGCAGGACAGGGGAAGTGTATATGAGCAGTTCTTC. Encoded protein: CSVERQDRGSVYEQFF.

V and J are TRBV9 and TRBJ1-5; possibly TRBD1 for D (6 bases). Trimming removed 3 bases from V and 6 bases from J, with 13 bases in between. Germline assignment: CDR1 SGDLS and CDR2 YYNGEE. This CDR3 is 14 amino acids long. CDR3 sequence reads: CASSGSGEGQPQHF. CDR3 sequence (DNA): TGTGCCAGCAGCGGTTCAGGGGAGGGTCAGCCCCAGCATTTT.

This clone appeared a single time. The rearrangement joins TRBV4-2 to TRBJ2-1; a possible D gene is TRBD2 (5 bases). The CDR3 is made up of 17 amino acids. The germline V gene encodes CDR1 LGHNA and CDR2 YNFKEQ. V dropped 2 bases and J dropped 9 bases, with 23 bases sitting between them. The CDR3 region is CASSQNPIRTGPVEQFF. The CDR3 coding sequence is TGTGCCAGCAGCCAAAACCCAATACGGACTGGCCCAGTTGAGCAGTTCTTC.

CDR3 protein: CASSVVLGSDTQYF. CDR3 in DNA: TGTGCCAGCAGCGTAGTACTAGGCTCTGATACGCAGTATTTT. This sequence joins TRBV9 and TRBJ2-3; D possibly corresponds to TRBD2 (5 bases). The germline CDR1 and CDR2 sequences are SGDLS and YYNGEE. The CDR3 consists of 14 residues. V lost 0 bases and J 6 bases, leaving 11 bases between the germline ends.

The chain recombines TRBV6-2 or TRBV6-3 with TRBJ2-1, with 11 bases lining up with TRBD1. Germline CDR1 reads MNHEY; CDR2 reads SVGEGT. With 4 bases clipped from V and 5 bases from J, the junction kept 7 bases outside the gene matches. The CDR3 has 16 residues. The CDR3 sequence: CASSSLDRGRNNEQFF. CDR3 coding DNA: TGTGCCAGCAGTTCCCTGGACAGGGGGCGAAACAATGAGCAGTTCTTC.

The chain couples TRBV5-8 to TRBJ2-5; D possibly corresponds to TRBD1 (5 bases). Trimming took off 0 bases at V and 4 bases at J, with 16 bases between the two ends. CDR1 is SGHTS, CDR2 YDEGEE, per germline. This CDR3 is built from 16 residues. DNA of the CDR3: TGTGCCAGCAGCTTGGAAGGGTTTAGGGGTGGAGAGACCCAGTACTTC. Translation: CASSLEGFRGGETQYF.

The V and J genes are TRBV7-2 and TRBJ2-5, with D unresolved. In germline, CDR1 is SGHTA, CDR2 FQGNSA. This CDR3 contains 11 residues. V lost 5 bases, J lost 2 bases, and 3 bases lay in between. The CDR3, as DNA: TGTGCCAGCAGCCAACAAGAGACCCAGTACTTC. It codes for CASSQQETQYF.

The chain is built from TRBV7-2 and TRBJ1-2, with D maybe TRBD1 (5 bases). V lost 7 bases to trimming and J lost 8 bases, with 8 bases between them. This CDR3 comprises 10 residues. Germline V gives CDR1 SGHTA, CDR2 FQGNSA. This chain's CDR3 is CASTTEGYTF. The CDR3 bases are TGTGCCAGCACGACAGAAGGCTACACCTTC.

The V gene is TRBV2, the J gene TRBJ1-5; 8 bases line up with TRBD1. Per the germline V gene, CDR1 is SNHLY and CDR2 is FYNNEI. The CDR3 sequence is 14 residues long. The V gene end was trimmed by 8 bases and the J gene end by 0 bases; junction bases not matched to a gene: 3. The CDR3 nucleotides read TGTGCCAGCGGACAGGGCTTTAGCAATCAGCCCCAGCATTTT. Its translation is CASGQGFSNQPQHF. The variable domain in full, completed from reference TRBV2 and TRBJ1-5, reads EPEVTQTPSHQVTQMGQEVILRCVPISNHLYFYWYRQILGQKVEFLVSFYNNEISEKSEIFDDQFSVERPDGSNFTLKIRSTKLEDSAMYFCASGQGFSNQPQHFGDGTRLSIL.